This is a list of T cell receptor beta chains from one sample in a study of cytotoxic CD8 clonotypes in ibrutinib-treated CLL. The repertoire was sequenced with immunoSEQ multiplex PCR; TCRdb's copy has only in-frame clones and lacks some. Of a few hundred thousand clones in the sample, about 80% were seen once. The sample here was PBMCs, taken before ibrutinib treatment. The receptor set was obtained from a human donor with chronic lymphocytic leukemia. CDR3s leave out the opening cysteine and the closing phenylalanine or tryptophan.

j_call v_call cdr3_aa
TRBJ1-6 TRBV18 ASSPGQGAQRPLH
TRBJ2-7 TRBV11-1 ASSLVRGQTPYEQY
TRBJ2-7 TRBV27 ASSPRTSGREYEQY
TRBJ1-1 TRBV27 ATTGGMNTEAF
TRBJ2-2 TRBV27 ASSLSVWTRELF
TRBJ1-2 TRBV29-1 SVESPAGFGYT
TRBJ1-5 TRBV18 ASSESYSNQPQH
TRBJ1-5 TRBV6-1 ASSRNQPQH
TRBJ2-7 TRBV4-2 ARKCIRTKYEQY
TRBJ2-7 TRBV7-6 ASSDGTGIYEQY